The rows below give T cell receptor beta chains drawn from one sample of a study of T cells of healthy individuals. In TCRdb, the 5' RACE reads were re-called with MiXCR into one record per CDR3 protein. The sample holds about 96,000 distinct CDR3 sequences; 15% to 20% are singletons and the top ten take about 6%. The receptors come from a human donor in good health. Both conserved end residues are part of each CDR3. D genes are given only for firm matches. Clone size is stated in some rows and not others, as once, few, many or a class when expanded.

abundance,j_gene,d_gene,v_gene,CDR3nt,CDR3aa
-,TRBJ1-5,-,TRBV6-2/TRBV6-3,TGTGCCAGCAGTTACGACAGAGATCAGCCCCAGCATTTT,CASSYDRDQPQHF
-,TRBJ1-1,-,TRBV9,TGTGCCAGCAGCGTTACCACAGGCACTGAAGCTTTCTTT,CASSVTTGTEAFF
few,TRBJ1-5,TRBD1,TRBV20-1,TGCAGTGCTGGCAGGACAGGGGGCCAGCCCCAGCATTTT,CSAGRTGGQPQHF
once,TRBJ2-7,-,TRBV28,TGTGCCAGCAGTTTAAAGTGGGAGCAGTACTTC,CASSLKWEQYF
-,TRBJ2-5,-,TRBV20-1,TGCAGTGCTAGAGATAGGACCTCCCAAGAGACCCAGTACTTC,CSARDRTSQETQYF
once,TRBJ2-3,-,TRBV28,TGTGCCAGCAGGCTGGGGGACGGGGCAGATACGCAGTATTTT,CASRLGDGADTQYF
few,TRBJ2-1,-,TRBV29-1,TGCAGCGTTCACGGGGGTTTGGACAATGAGCAGTTCTTC,CSVHGGLDNEQFF
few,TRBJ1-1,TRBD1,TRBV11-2,TGTGCCAGCAGCTCAAATATGGACAGGGCTGAAGCTTTCTTT,CASSSNMDRAEAFF
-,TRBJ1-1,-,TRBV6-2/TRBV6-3,TGTGCCAGCAGAGACCTAATTACTATTCTGGCTGGTGGGACTGAAGCTTTCTTT,CASRDLITILAGGTEAFF
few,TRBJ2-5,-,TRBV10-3,TGTGCCATCGGGCGAGAGACCCAGTACTTC,CAIGRETQYF
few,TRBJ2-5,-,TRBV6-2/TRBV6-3,TGTGCCAGCAGAGGACAGCTAGAAGAGACCCAGTACTTC,CASRGQLEETQYF
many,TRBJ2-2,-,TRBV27,TGTGCCAGCAGTTCGAAGGCGGGTTACACCGGGGAGCTGTTTTTT,CASSSKAGYTGELFF
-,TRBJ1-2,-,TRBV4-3,TGCGCCAGCAGCCAAGATCGAATTTATGGCTACACCTTC,CASSQDRIYGYTF
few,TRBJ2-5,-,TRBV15,TGTGCCACCGGGCAGGAGAGGATAGAGACCCAGTACTTC,CATGQERIETQYF
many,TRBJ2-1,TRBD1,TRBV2,TGTGCCAGCAGTGAAGCACAGGGGGCCGGCAATGAGCAGTTCTTC,CASSEAQGAGNEQFF
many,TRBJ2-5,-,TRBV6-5,TGTGCCAGCAGTTACTTGGGCAGGGGGGGGGAGACCCAGTACTTC,CASSYLGRGGETQYF
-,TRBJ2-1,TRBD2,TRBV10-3,TGTGCCATCAGTGAGTCGACTAGCGGGAGTAATGAGCAGTTCTTC,CAISESTSGSNEQFF
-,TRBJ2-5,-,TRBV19,TGTGCCAGTAGTGGATCGGGGCAGAAAGAGACCCAGTACTTC,CASSGSGQKETQYF